Listed here are 9 T cell receptor beta chains from one sample, sequenced in a study of blood T cell repertoires in COVID-19. The method was immunoSEQ multiplex PCR; TCRdb's version includes in-frame clones alone and lacks a portion of them. The repertoire holds more than 55,000 clones, with 75% to 95% as singletons. The sequenced material came from peripheral blood. These receptors originate from a man older than 75 with acute or convalescent COVID-19.

V gene TRBV24-1 combines with J gene TRBJ2-1; TRBD2 matches at 12 bases. This CDR3 comprises 16 residues. V dropped 1 base and J dropped 7; count of bases not matched to a gene: 4. The germline gives CDR1 KGHDR, CDR2 SFDVKD. The CDR3 coding sequence is TGTGCCACCAGTGATTTTGGGCTAGCGGGGGGGAATGAGCAGTTCTTC. Protein: CATSDFGLAGGNEQFF.

Only one count was recorded for this clone. The V and J genes are TRBV7-2 and TRBJ1-4; D unclear. This CDR3 region has 15 residues. Trimming shortened V by 2 bases and J by 7 bases, and 14 bases separated the two germline ends. Germline assignment: CDR1 SGHTA and CDR2 FQGNSA. CDR3 sequence (DNA): TGTGCCAGCAGCTTATTAGGCCAGGCCGGTGAAAAACTGTTTTTT. Its translation: CASSLLGQAGEKLFF.

The CDR3 sequence is CASSRPGLGVDTQYF. The CDR3 DNA sequence: TGTGCCAGCTCACGGCCGGGACTAGGGGTGGATACGCAGTATTTT. The rearrangement links TRBV18 to TRBJ2-3; 8 bases fit TRBD2. CDR1 and CDR2 (germline): KGHSH, LQKENI. V gave up 4 bases and J gave up 6 bases; unmatched junction bases: 9. This CDR3 contains 15 residues.

J is TRBJ1-3 and V is TRBV28; D not certain. The V gene's germline CDR1 is MDHEN and CDR2 SYDVKM. The V gene lost 3 bases and the J gene lost 0 bases, with 12 bases spanning the gap. This CDR3 is built from 16 residues. CDR3 nucleotide sequence: TGTGCCAGCAGTTTCTCGTTGAGGCGCTCTGGAAACACCATATATTTT. Amino acids: CASSFSLRRSGNTIYF. The entire variable domain, with the rest obtained from reference TRBV28 and TRBJ1-3, is as follows: DVKVTQSSRYLVKRTGEKVFLECVQDMDHENMFWYRQDPGLGLRLIYFSYDVKMKEKGDIPEGYSVSREKKERFSLILESASTNQTSMYLCASSFSLRRSGNTIYFGEGSWLTVV.

The chain is built from TRBV4-1 and TRBJ2-6, with 11 bases that match TRBD1. The CDR3 has 16 amino acids. Germline V CDR1 and CDR2: MGHRA, YSYEKL. Trimming took 5 bases from V and 2 from J; bases not matched to a gene: 2. The CDR3 spells CASSGGQGAGANVLTF. CDR3 nucleotides: TGCGCCAGCAGCGGGGGACAGGGGGCTGGGGCCAACGTCCTGACTTTC.

The chain uses TRBV6-1 and TRBJ1-2, with D unclear. V lost 1 base and J lost 4, with 7 bases in between. The CDR3 loop spans 13 amino acids. Germline CDR1 MNHNS, CDR2 SASEGT. The CDR3 nucleotides read TGTGCCAGCAGTGAAGTTCAAATCTATGGCTACACCTTC. This codes for CASSEVQIYGYTF.

This clone showed up just once. This chain links TRBV2 with TRBJ1-2; 11 positions match TRBD1. This CDR3 comprises 14 residues. CDR1 SNHLY and CDR2 FYNNEI come from the germline V gene. V shed 7 bases and J 7 bases; nucleotides not matched to a gene: 8. This chain's CDR3 is CASKRGQGVVGYTF. The CDR3 nucleotides are TGTGCCAGCAAACGGGGACAGGGGGTAGTTGGCTACACCTTC.

This clone has only a few counts. The chain couples TRBV7-9 to TRBJ1-1; 10 nucleotides agree with TRBD1. The length of the CDR3 is 15 residues. Germline V gene sequence: CDR1 SEHNR, CDR2 FQNEAQ (reference sequence). The trim removed 5 bases at V and 7 bases at J, leaving 10 bases unmatched. CDR3 in DNA: TGTGCCAGCAGCCCACGGGACAGGGGACGGTTTGAAGCTTTCTTT. Its translation is CASSPRDRGRFEAFF.

The chain employs TRBV7-6 and TRBJ2-5; 9 bases align to TRBD2. Germline CDR1 and CDR2: SGHVS and FNYEAQ. The V and J ends lost 1 base and 0 bases, in that order; junction bases with no gene match: 3. The CDR3 runs to 16 residues. The CDR3 spells CASSLGQRGDQETQYF. CDR3 coding DNA: TGTGCCAGCAGCTTAGGGCAGCGGGGGGACCAAGAGACCCAGTACTTC.